This entry concerns a single T cell receptor (beta chain). This sample was included in a study of technical replicates of blood from four donors. Libraries were prepared by immunoSEQ multiplex PCR; TCRdb keeps only in-frame clonotypes and omits some of them. The repertoire holds about 85,000 clones, with roughly 94% as singletons. The germline gives CDR1 SGHRS, CDR2 YFSETQ. The CDR3 is made up of 16 amino acids. V dropped 3 bases and J dropped 3; count of bases not matched to a gene: 12. The specimen sequenced was T cells isolated from PBMCs. The chain is built from TRBV5-1 and TRBJ2-7; 7 bases map to TRBD1. This receptor was taken from a human donor in good health. The CDR3 DNA is TGCGCCAGCAGCTCGGCCGCGGCGACAGGGCGCTACGAGCAGTACTTC. This encodes CASSSAAATGRYEQYF.